One T cell receptor beta chain is described in this entry. The authors ran a second PCR of 7 to 11 cycles using a sample-barcoded 5' primer and a J-beta primer mix. MiXCR, run by TCRdb on the 5' RACE reads, gives a single entry per CDR3 protein. The repertoire consists of 950,000 to 1,200,000 distinct CDR3 sequences, with approximately 38% occurring once and the leading ten covering roughly 14%. These data are taken from a study of blood T cells in healthy people across ages. The germline V and J ends were trimmed by 5 bases and 4 bases, with 16 bases remaining between them. This CDR3 is 14 amino acids long. Germline V gives CDR1 SQVTM, CDR2 ANQGSEA. The draw of peripheral blood yielded around 10 milliliters from each donor. Total RNA extraction produced at least 5.5 micrograms (per sample) for the study.

The chain recombines TRBV29-1 with TRBJ2-3; possible D gene TRBD1, 6 bases. The TCR sequence derives from a man younger than 35 in good health. What was sequenced was blood. The CDR3 reads CSVRQEIRADTQYF. The CDR3 DNA reads TGCAGCGTTCGACAGGAGATCAGGGCAGATACGCAGTATTTT.